These 31 T cell receptor beta chains came from one sample sequenced in a study of T cells in Graves' hyperthyroidism and ophthalmopathy. Amplification of TCR beta CDR3 regions was performed using RNA transcripts as template. In the first-round RT-PCR of the TCR CDR3, the HTBI primer set was used. MiXCR, applied by TCRdb to the multiplex PCR reads, yields one record per CDR3 protein. In the table there are approximately 560,000 distinct CDR3 sequences, less than 20% of which are singletons. What was sequenced was blood. These receptors were collected from a woman aged 30 to 39 with Graves' hyperthyroidism.

This clonotype occurred many times. The rearrangement uses TRBV3-1 and TRBJ2-3, with D possibly matching TRBD1 (6 bases). The germline V and J ends were trimmed by 6 bases and 5 bases, with 18 bases remaining between them. The CDR3 is 15 residues long. The germline CDR1 and CDR2 sequences are LGHDT and YNNKEL (reference sequence). Here the CDR3 reads CASSPPGVAQDTQYF. CDR3 coding DNA: TGTGCCAGCAGTCCGCCAGGGGTAGCGCAAGATACGCAGTATTTT.

Remarks on this clonotype: Just one base apart from a much larger clone, this may be a read error. This sequence joins TRBV6-2 or TRBV6-3 and TRBJ2-1; D may correspond to TRBD1 or TRBD2 (6 bases each). V was clipped by 0 bases and J by 10 bases, with 16 bases between them. The CDR3 is made up of 15 amino acids. In germline, CDR1 is MNHEY, CDR2 SVGEGT. The CDR3 sequence is CASSYSVEGGYEQFF. The CDR3 bases are TGTGCCAGCAGTTACTCGGTAGAGGGGGGCTACGAGCAGTTCTTC.

This clonotype was picked up many times. The chain carries TRBV28 and TRBJ2-5; perhaps D is TRBD1 or TRBD2 (5 bases each). Trimming stripped 7 bases from V and 2 bases from J, with 14 bases between. This CDR3 is built from 14 residues. The germline CDR1 and CDR2 sequences are MDHEN and SYDVKM. For the CDR3, the DNA is TGTGCCAGCAACTTCGGGGCGTTTCAAGAGACCCAGTACTTC. Protein sequence: CASNFGAFQETQYF.

This chain uses TRBV7-3 with TRBJ1-3; 9 bases are a match to TRBD1. V lost 6 bases, J lost 7 bases, and 16 bases stayed unmatched. The CDR3 is 17 residues long. The V gene's germline CDR1 is SGHTA and CDR2 FQGTGA. The CDR3 sequence is CASSQTKTGTGRNTIYF. CDR3 sequence (DNA): TGTGCCAGCAGTCAGACCAAAACCGGGACAGGGAGGAACACCATATATTTT.

This clonotype was seen at least ten times. The chain uses TRBV6-1 and TRBJ2-7; 9 positions agree with TRBD2. The trim removed 5 bases at V and 7 bases at J, leaving 27 bases unmatched. Germline assignment: CDR1 MNHNS and CDR2 SASEGT. The CDR3 covers 20 residues. The CDR3 here is CASSSGAPRLAGRGVGEQYF. The CDR3 DNA follows: TGTGCCAGCAGTTCCGGGGCGCCCAGGCTAGCGGGAAGGGGGGTGGGGGAGCAGTACTTC.

This clonotype was counted a few times. V and J are TRBV19 and TRBJ2-1; no clear D gene. V lost 7 bases to trimming and J lost 8 bases, with 9 bases between them. The CDR3 runs to 11 residues. Germline lookup yields CDR1 LNHDA and CDR2 SQIVND (reference sequence). CDR3 sequence reads: CASTSMDEQFF. The DNA for the CDR3 is TGTGCCAGTACCTCCATGGATGAGCAGTTCTTC.

This clonotype showed up many times. The chain has TRBV20-1 and TRBJ2-1, with D hard to call. V dropped 2 bases and J dropped 4 bases, with 12 bases sitting between them. This CDR3 region has 14 residues. Per the germline V gene, CDR1 is DFQATT and CDR2 is SNEGSKA (reference sequence). This CDR3 reads CSARTQAGYNEQFF. DNA for the CDR3: TGCAGTGCTAGAACCCAGGCAGGATACAATGAGCAGTTCTTC.

This clonotype was seen many times. J is TRBJ1-2 and V is TRBV30; 9 nucleotides align to TRBD1. Germline assignment: CDR1 GTSNPN and CDR2 SVGIG (reference sequence). Germline trimming cut 7 bases from V and 6 bases from J; bases unmatched to any gene: 3. The CDR3 loop spans 11 amino acids. The CDR3 is CALHRGHGYTF. CDR3 coding DNA: TGTGCCTTACACAGGGGGCATGGCTACACCTTC.

This clonotype has more than one count but fewer than ten. At one end the junction does not follow the germline gene, possibly because of a read error. The rearrangement links TRBV20-1 to TRBJ2-3, with TRBD1 identical over 8 bases. The CDR3 covers 16 residues. Per the germline V gene, CDR1 is DFQATT and CDR2 is SNEGSKA (reference sequence). The DNA for the CDR3 is TGCGGTGCTAGTGCAGGGGGCGAGGGGAGCACAGATACGCAGTATTTT. The encoded protein is CGASAGGEGSTDTQYF.

This chain joins TRBV4-1 and TRBJ2-1; D assignment may be TRBD1 or TRBD2 (6 bases each). Trimming shortened V by 1 base and J by 14 bases, and 21 bases separated the two germline ends. Germline CDR1 reads MGHRA; CDR2 reads YSYEKL. There are 15 residues in the CDR3. The CDR3: CASSQVARGLEHEFF. Written as DNA, the CDR3 is TGCGCCAGCAGCCAAGTTGCCCGGGGGCTGGAGCATGAGTTCTTC.

This chain links TRBV14 with TRBJ2-5; tentative D call: TRBD1 (5 bases). V was cut by 0 bases and J by 2 bases, with 16 bases left in between. Germline lookup yields CDR1 SGHDN and CDR2 FVKESK. This CDR3 is built from 17 residues. The CDR3 loop is CASSQDVGRVAQETQYF. As DNA, the CDR3 is TGTGCCAGCAGCCAAGATGTCGGCAGGGTCGCGCAAGAGACCCAGTACTTC.

This clonotype has ten or more counts. The chain employs TRBV7-2 and TRBJ2-3; 8 nucleotides agree with TRBD2. The CDR3 consists of 17 residues. The V gene's germline CDR1 is SGHTA and CDR2 FQGNSA. J was trimmed by 1 base and V by 1 base; bases with no gene match: 7. CDR3 DNA sequence: TGTGCCAGCAGCTTAGTGGCGGGAGGCCTCGGCACAGATACGCAGTATTTT. This gives the protein CASSLVAGGLGTDTQYF.

This chain links TRBV12-3 or TRBV12-4 with TRBJ2-1; 9 nucleotides agree with TRBD2. The CDR3 sequence is 16 residues long. The V and J ends lost 2 bases and 3 bases, in that order; junction bases with no gene match: 5. The CDR3 DNA follows: TGTGCCAGCAGTTTATGGGCTAGCGGGGTCTACAATGAGCAGTTCTTC. Amino acids: CASSLWASGVYNEQFF.

The V gene is TRBV7-3, the J gene TRBJ2-2; 7 nucleotides agree with TRBD1. Germline lookup yields CDR1 SGHTA and CDR2 FQGTGA. Trimming took 4 bases from V and 6 from J; bases not matched to a gene: 2. This CDR3 spans 13 amino acids. CDR3 amino acids: CASSSDRAGELFF. Here the CDR3 DNA reads TGTGCCAGCAGCTCCGACAGGGCCGGGGAGCTGTTTTTT.

This clonotype was counted a few times. J is TRBJ1-5 and V is TRBV6-1, with TRBD1 as a possible D gene (6 bases). V was cut by 6 bases and J by 0 bases, with 15 bases left in between. The CDR3 runs to 16 residues. Germline CDR1 MNHNS, CDR2 SASEGT. CDR3 amino acids: CASSRAGAYSNQPQHF. CDR3 nucleotides: TGTGCCAGCAGCAGAGCAGGGGCCTATAGCAATCAGCCCCAGCATTTT.

In its sample, this clonotype was seen a few times. The chain recombines TRBV29-1 with TRBJ1-1, with 10 nucleotides matching TRBD1. Germline CDR1 is SQVTM and CDR2 is ANQGSEA. V lost 7 bases to trimming and J lost 7 bases; unmatched junction nucleotides: 6. The CDR3 spans 12 residues. The CDR3 region is CSGMTGGGEAFF. CDR3 DNA: TGCAGCGGGATGACAGGGGGCGGTGAAGCTTTCTTT.

The V call is TRBV11-2, the J call TRBJ2-4, with 7 bases lining up with TRBD2. This CDR3 spans 15 amino acids. The V and J ends lost 0 bases and 6 bases, in that order; junction bases with no gene match: 5. Germline-derived CDR1 and CDR2 are SGHAT and FQNNGV. For the CDR3, the DNA is TGTGCCAGCAGCTTAGAGTCGGGAGGTTTAAACATTCAGTACTTC. It codes for CASSLESGGLNIQYF.

The rearrangement uses TRBV28 and TRBJ1-1; maybe TRBD1 (6 bases). The CDR3 has 13 residues. V was cut by 11 bases and J by 5 bases, with 18 bases left in between. CDR1 is MDHEN, CDR2 SYDVKM, per germline. The CDR3 spells CAGRRGGVTEAFF. CDR3 DNA sequence: TGTGCCGGACGTAGGGGGGGCGTAACTGAAGCTTTCTTT.

This clonotype was observed at least ten times. The chain links TRBV29-1 to TRBJ2-7, with 7 bases that match TRBD2. V lost 5 bases, J lost 5 bases, and 9 bases stayed unmatched. Looked up from germline, CDR1 is SQVTM and CDR2 is ANQGSEA. This CDR3 spans 13 amino acids. DNA of the CDR3: TGCAGCGTTCACGTTTGGACTAGTGACGAGCAGTACTTC. It codes for CSVHVWTSDEQYF.

This clonotype was counted many times. The V gene is TRBV7-9, the J gene TRBJ2-1; D might be TRBD1 or TRBD2, each matching 5 bases. The germline V and J ends were trimmed by 0 bases and 6 bases, with 12 bases remaining between them. There are 15 residues in the CDR3. From germline, CDR1 is SEHNR and CDR2 FQNEAQ (reference sequence). This CDR3 reads CASSLAQGTGNEQFF. In nucleotides, the CDR3 is TGTGCCAGCAGCTTAGCGCAAGGGACGGGCAATGAGCAGTTCTTC.

This clonotype was counted ten times or more. The chain has TRBV6-1 and TRBJ2-2; D is unresolved. The V end was cut by 5 bases, the J end by 4 bases, with 11 bases between. The CDR3 extends over 14 amino acids. Germline V gene data show CDR1 as MNHNS and CDR2 as SASEGT. The CDR3 here is CASSWSSVTGELFF. The CDR3 DNA is TGTGCCAGCAGTTGGAGTTCGGTCACCGGGGAGCTGTTTTTT.

This clonotype has only a few counts. The gene calls are TRBV29-1 and TRBJ2-6; 11 bases map to TRBD2. V was clipped by 1 base and J by 0 bases; unmatched bases: 5. The CDR3 sequence is 18 residues long. Germline V gene sequence: CDR1 SQVTM, CDR2 ANQGSEA. This chain's CDR3 is CSVEGRTSGPSGANVLTF. The CDR3 DNA reads TGCAGCGTTGAAGGTAGGACTAGCGGGCCCTCTGGGGCCAACGTCCTGACTTTC.

Only a few counts were recorded for this clonotype. The V call is TRBV7-3, the J call TRBJ1-1, with 7 positions matching TRBD1. The CDR3 totals 16 residues. The J segment lost 3 bases and the V segment lost 0 bases, leaving 7 bases of the junction unmatched. The germline V gene encodes CDR1 SGHTA and CDR2 FQGTGA. CDR3 region: CASSLTGRGRDTEAFF. DNA of the CDR3: TGTGCCAGCAGCTTAACAGGGAGGGGGCGGGACACTGAAGCTTTCTTT.

This CDR3 reads CASSLPWREGPDTQYF. The CDR3 DNA reads as TGTGCCAGCAGCCTTCCCTGGCGGGAGGGCCCAGATACGCAGTATTTT. The rearrangement uses TRBV13 and TRBJ2-3, with 9 bases lining up with TRBD2. Unmatched junction bases numbered 10, after V lost 5 bases and J lost 4 bases. The CDR3 has 16 residues. From germline, CDR1 is PRHDT and CDR2 FYEKMQ (reference sequence).

This clonotype was counted many times. This chain links TRBV15 with TRBJ2-1; the D gene is possibly TRBD2 (5 bases). Germline CDR1 and CDR2: LNHNV and YYDKDF (reference sequence). There are 15 residues in the CDR3. V lost 3 bases to trimming and J lost 6 bases, with 15 bases between them. CDR3 in DNA: TGTGCCACCAGCAGGTCCCGGGGAAGGTCCAATGAGCAGTTCTTC. It codes for CATSRSRGRSNEQFF.

This clonotype was observed a few times. This chain connects TRBV10-3 to TRBJ2-5, with TRBD1 as a possible D gene (6 bases). The CDR3 is 13 amino acids. V was clipped by 11 bases and J by 3 bases, with 16 bases between them. Germline CDR1 and CDR2: ENHRY and SYGVKD. The CDR3 spells CAATGSSKETQYF. Written as DNA, the CDR3 is TGTGCCGCAACAGGGTCAAGCAAAGAGACCCAGTACTTC.

J is TRBJ2-1 and V is TRBV4-2, with D tentatively TRBD1 (6 bases). V was cut by 3 bases and J by 12 bases, with 24 bases left in between. The CDR3 consists of 16 residues. CDR1 and CDR2 (germline): LGHNA, YNFKEQ. CDR3 protein: CASSHKMGRGGPVQFF. CDR3 bases: TGTGCCAGCAGCCACAAGATGGGGCGAGGGGGACCCGTGCAGTTCTTC.

CDR3 amino acids: CASSIEGQGVAEAFF. The CDR3 bases are TGTGCCAGTAGTATAGAGGGACAGGGGGTCGCTGAAGCTTTCTTT. This chain links TRBV19 with TRBJ1-1; TRBD1 matches at 11 bases. V shed 0 bases and J 6 bases; nucleotides not matched to a gene: 3. This CDR3 has 15 residues. Germline CDR1 and CDR2: LNHDA and SQIVND (reference sequence).

V usage is TRBV6-1 and J usage is TRBJ2-2; 7 positions match TRBD1. With V trimmed by 5 bases and J by 1 base, 7 bases remained unmatched. Per germline, CDR1 MNHNS and CDR2 SASEGT. The CDR3 runs 16 residues. The CDR3 nucleotides are TGTGCCAGCAGTCCCGAAAGGGGGCGGAACACCGGGGAGCTGTTTTTT. Translation: CASSPERGRNTGELFF.

This clonotype has ten or more counts. CDR3 DNA sequence: TGCGCCAGCAGCCAAGTGGCGGGAACTTCCTACGAGCAGTACTTC. Amino acid sequence: CASSQVAGTSYEQYF. V usage is TRBV4-3 and J usage is TRBJ2-7; a weak D match, TRBD2 (6 bases). Trimming removed 1 base at V and 1 base at J, with 11 bases between. The CDR3 totals 15 residues. The germline gives CDR1 LGHNA, CDR2 YSLEER.

J is TRBJ2-3 and V is TRBV12-3 or TRBV12-4, with D perhaps being TRBD1 or TRBD2 (5 bases each). Trimming shortened V by 7 bases and J by 4 bases, and 15 bases separated the two germline ends. The CDR3 sequence is 14 residues long. The CDR3: CASTLPGAADTQYF. The CDR3 bases are TGTGCCAGCACCCTACCCGGGGCCGCAGATACGCAGTATTTT.